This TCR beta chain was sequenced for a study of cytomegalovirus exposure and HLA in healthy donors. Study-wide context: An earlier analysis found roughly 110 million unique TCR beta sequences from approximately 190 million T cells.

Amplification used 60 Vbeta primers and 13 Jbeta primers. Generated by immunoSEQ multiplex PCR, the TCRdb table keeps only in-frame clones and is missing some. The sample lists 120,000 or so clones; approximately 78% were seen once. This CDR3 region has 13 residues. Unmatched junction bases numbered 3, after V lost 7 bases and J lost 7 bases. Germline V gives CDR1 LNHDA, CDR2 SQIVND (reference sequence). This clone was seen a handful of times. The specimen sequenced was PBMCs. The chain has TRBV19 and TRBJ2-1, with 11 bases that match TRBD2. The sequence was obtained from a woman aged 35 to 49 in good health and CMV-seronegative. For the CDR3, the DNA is TGTGCCAGTACAACTAGCGGGAGTAATGAGCAGTTCTTC. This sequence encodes CASTTSGSNEQFF.